The T cell receptor (beta chain) under discussion was sequenced for a study of cytomegalovirus exposure and HLA in healthy donors. Study-level points and caveats: With DRB1 most and HLA-C fewest, TCR association rates differed between HLA loci in a later analysis.

Use of 60 Vbeta and 13 Jbeta primers characterized the PCR. Clones were read by immunoSEQ multiplex PCR, and TCRdb kept only the in-frame ones, dropping some. In the table there are 160,000 or so clones, roughly 85% of which are singletons. Comment on this clone: No antigen is known for it.

The CDR3 has 12 amino acids. Trimming left V 6 bases short and J 10 bases short, with 12 bases between. Per germline, CDR1 MNHEY and CDR2 SMNVEV (reference sequence). This chain uses TRBV27 with TRBJ1-4; D gene ambiguous. Sequencing used PBMCs. This receptor was identified in a woman aged 40 to 49 in good health and CMV-seronegative. The CDR3 DNA reads TGTGCCAGCAGAACGCGACGGGGAAAACTGTTTTTT. Its protein product is CASRTRRGKLFF. Variable domain in full (rest from reference TRBV27 and TRBJ1-4): EAQVTQNPRYLITVTGKKLTVTCSQNMNHEYMSWYRQDPGLGLRQIYYSMNVEVTDKGDVPEGYKVSRKEKRNFPLILESPSPNQTSLYFCASRTRRGKLFFGSGTQLSVL.